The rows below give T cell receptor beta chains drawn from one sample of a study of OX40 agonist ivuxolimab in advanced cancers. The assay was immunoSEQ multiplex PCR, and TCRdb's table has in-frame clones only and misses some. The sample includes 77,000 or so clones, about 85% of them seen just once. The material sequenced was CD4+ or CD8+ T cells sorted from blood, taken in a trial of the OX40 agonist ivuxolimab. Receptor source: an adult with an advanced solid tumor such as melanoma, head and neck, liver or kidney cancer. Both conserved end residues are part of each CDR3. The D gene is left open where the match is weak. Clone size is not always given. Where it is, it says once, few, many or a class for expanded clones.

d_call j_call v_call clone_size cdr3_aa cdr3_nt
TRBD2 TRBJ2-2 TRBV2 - CASSGPLRTSGGVGELFF TGTGCCAGCAGTGGGCCCCTAAGGACTAGCGGGGGTGTCGGGGAGCTGTTTTTT
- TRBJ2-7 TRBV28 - CASSLDPGQRFSYEQYF TGTGCCAGCAGTTTAGACCCAGGACAGAGATTTTCCTACGAGCAGTACTTC
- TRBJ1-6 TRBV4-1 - CASDPQGLYNSPLHF TGCGCCAGCGACCCTCAGGGCCTCTATAATTCACCCCTCCACTTT
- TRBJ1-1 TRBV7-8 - CASSLFEDSNTEAFF TGTGCCAGCAGCTTATTTGAGGACAGTAACACTGAAGCTTTCTTT
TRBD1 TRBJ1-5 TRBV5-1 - CASSPTGSNQPQHF TGCGCCAGCAGCCCGACAGGGAGCAATCAGCCCCAGCATTTT
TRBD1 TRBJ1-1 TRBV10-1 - CASSPLGRGTEAFF TGCGCCAGCAGTCCACTCGGCAGGGGGACTGAAGCTTTCTTT
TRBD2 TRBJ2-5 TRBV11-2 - CASSHRLAGETQYF TGTGCCAGCAGTCACCGACTAGCGGGAGAGACCCAGTACTTC
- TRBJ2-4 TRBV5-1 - CASSHDGAKNIQYF TGCGCCAGCAGCCACGACGGAGCCAAAAACATTCAGTACTTC
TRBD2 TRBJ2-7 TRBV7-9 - CASSLAAGVLSYEQYF TGTGCCAGCAGCTTAGCAGCGGGAGTTCTTTCCTACGAGCAGTACTTC
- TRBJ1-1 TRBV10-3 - CAISVGTGGTEAFF TGTGCCATCAGTGTGGGTACCGGGGGAACTGAAGCTTTCTTT
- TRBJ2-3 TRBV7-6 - CAVIGADTQYF TGTGCGGTCATAGGCGCAGATACGCAGTATTTT
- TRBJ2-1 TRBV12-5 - CASGLVLGPQGQFF TGTGCTAGTGGTTTGGTACTCGGGCCACAGGGGCAGTTCTTC
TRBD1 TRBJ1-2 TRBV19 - CASRGTGGNYGYTF TGTGCCAGTAGGGGGACAGGGGGCAACTATGGCTACACCTTC
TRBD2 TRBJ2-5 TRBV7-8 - CASSLRLAGGPVETQYF TGTGCCAGCAGCTTACGGTTAGCGGGGGGGCCGGTGGAGACCCAGTACTTC
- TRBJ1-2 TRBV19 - CASSNSRTANYGYTF TGTGCCAGTAGTAACTCTCGGACAGCTAACTATGGCTACACCTTC
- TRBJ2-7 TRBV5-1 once CASSFAGYEQYF TGCGCCAGCAGCTTCGCGGGCTACGAGCAGTACTTC
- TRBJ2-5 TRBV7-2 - CASSQGGLRSETQYF TGTGCCAGCAGCCAGGGGGGGTTAAGATCGGAGACCCAGTACTTC
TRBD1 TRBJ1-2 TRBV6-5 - CASSLQGAGGYTF TGTGCCAGCAGTCTCCAGGGGGCTGGTGGCTACACCTTC
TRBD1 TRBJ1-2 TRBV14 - CASSHVSTGNYGYTF TGTGCCAGCAGCCACGTTTCGACAGGGAACTATGGCTACACCTTC
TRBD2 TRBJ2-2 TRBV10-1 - CASSPTWTSGRANTGELFF TGCGCCAGCAGTCCAACTTGGACTAGCGGGAGGGCTAACACCGGGGAGCTGTTTTTT
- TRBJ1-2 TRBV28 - CASSLGGIYGYTF TGTGCCAGCAGTTTGGGAGGGATCTATGGCTACACCTTC
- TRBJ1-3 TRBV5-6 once CASSLVRTGQLSGNTIYF TGTGCCAGCAGCCTTGTGAGGACTGGACAGCTCTCTGGAAACACCATATATTTT
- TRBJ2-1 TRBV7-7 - CASSLSGGGGNEQFF TGTGCCAGCAGCTTGTCCGGGGGAGGGGGCAATGAGCAGTTCTTC
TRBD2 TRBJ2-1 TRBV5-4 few CASSLGGGRDYNEQFF TGTGCCAGCAGCTTGGGGGGCGGGAGAGACTACAATGAGCAGTTCTTC
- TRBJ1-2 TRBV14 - CASSSRTSWGYTF TGTGCCAGCAGCTCCCGGACCTCATGGGGCTACACCTTC
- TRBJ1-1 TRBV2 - CASSVGGLVTEAFF TGTGCCAGCAGTGTCGGGGGGTTAGTTACTGAAGCTTTCTTT
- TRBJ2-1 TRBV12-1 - CASTLEGESSYNEQFF TGTGCCAGCACCTTGGAGGGGGAAAGCTCCTACAATGAGCAGTTCTTC
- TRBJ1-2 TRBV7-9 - CASSLGARDGYTF TGTGCCAGCAGCTTAGGGGCCAGGGATGGCTACACCTTC
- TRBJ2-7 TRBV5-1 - CASSRGYEQYF TGCGCCAGCAGCAGGGGCTACGAGCAGTACTTC
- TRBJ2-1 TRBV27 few CASSFRDASYNEQFF TGTGCCAGCAGTTTCAGGGACGCTTCCTACAATGAGCAGTTCTTC
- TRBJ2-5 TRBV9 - CASSVGGRTQETQYF TGTGCCAGCAGCGTAGGTGGGAGAACCCAAGAGACCCAGTACTTC
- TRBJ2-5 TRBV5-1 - CASSFSAETQYF TGCGCCAGCAGCTTTTCAGCCGAGACCCAGTACTTC
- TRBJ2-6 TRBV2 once CAMRLSSGANVLTF TGTGCCATGCGACTGAGCTCTGGGGCCAACGTCCTGACTTTC
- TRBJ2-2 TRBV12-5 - CASGYGGTGELFF TGTGCTAGTGGTTACGGCGGGACCGGGGAGCTGTTTTTT
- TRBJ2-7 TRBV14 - CASSQARGSNREGGSYEQYF TGTGCCAGCAGCCAAGCCAGGGGCTCGAACAGGGAAGGCGGGTCCTACGAGCAGTACTTC
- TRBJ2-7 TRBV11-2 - CASSPVFGIPGGEQYF TGTGCCAGCAGCCCAGTTTTCGGGATTCCGGGCGGGGAGCAGTACTTC
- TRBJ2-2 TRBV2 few CASTRDNANTGELFF TGTGCCAGCACCCGGGACAACGCGAACACCGGGGAGCTGTTTTTT
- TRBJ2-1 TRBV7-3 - CASSLTLYNEQFF TGTGCCAGCAGCTTAACTTTATACAATGAGCAGTTCTTC
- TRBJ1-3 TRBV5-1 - CASSLVGGNTIYF TGCGCCAGCAGCCTAGTCGGAGGAAACACCATATATTTT
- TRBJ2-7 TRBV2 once CASRKQPKVGTTSYEQYF TGTGCCAGCAGGAAGCAGCCAAAGGTTGGGACAACCTCCTACGAGCAGTACTTC
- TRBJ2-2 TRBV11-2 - CASSYMAGRGTGELFF TGTGCCAGCAGCTACATGGCAGGGCGAGGCACCGGGGAGCTGTTTTTT
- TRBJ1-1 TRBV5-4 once CASSLGGLSDTEAFF TGTGCCAGCAGCTTGGGGGGGTTGTCGGACACTGAAGCTTTCTTT
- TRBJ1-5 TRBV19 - CASRYRQVGQPQHF TGTGCCAGTAGGTATAGACAGGTCGGACAGCCCCAGCATTTT
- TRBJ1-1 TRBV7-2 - CASSLARRPDEAFF TGTGCCAGCAGCTTAGCGAGACGGCCTGACGAAGCTTTCTTT
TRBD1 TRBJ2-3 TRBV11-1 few CASSQGAGLASTDTQYF TGTGCCAGCAGCCAGGGGGCGGGGCTGGCAAGCACAGATACGCAGTATTTT
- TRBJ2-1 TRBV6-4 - CASSEDFGNEQFF -
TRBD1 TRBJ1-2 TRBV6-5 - CASRPGTGGGYTF TGTGCCAGCAGACCAGGGACAGGCGGGGGCTACACCTTC
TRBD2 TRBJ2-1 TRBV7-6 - CASSSTGGTSGVDEQFF TGTGCCAGCAGCTCCACAGGGGGGACTAGCGGTGTGGATGAGCAGTTCTTC
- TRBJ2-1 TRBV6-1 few CASTDRFLTNEQFF TGTGCCAGCACTGACAGGTTCCTTACAAATGAGCAGTTCTTC
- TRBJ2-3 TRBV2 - CASNPFGSTDTQYF TGTGCCAGCAACCCCTTCGGGAGCACAGATACGCAGTATTTT
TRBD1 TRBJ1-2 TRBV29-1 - CSAEQAYRGPNYGYTF TGCAGCGCTGAACAGGCGTACAGGGGTCCTAACTATGGCTACACCTTC